This T cell receptor (beta chain) was sequenced during a study of T-cell reconstitution after alpha-beta-depleted transplantation in children. Deletions cut 6 bases from V and 2 bases from J, with 11 bases between. The CDR3 length is 13 residues. Germline-derived CDR1 and CDR2 are DFQATT and SNEGSKA (reference sequence). Worth noting for this clonotype: Its target is unknown.

Overall study findings and caveats: Newly produced T cells mostly accounted for T-cell counts and diversity one year post-transplant. Elevated TCRbeta diversity at day 60 was traced, in some patients, to surviving recipient T cells and thymic progenitors. In patients about two months after transplant, alpha-beta T cells reportedly arose from several hundred expanded graft clones.

Using unique molecular identifiers, the investigators prepared the TCRbeta library. TCRdb ran MiXCR on the PCR reads and lists one entry per CDR3 protein. The table lists approximately 44,000 distinct CDR3 sequences, over 4.5% of them singletons. The origin of this receptor is a female patient aged 2-9 years who had a stem cell transplant for aplastic anemia, so the T cells may come from the graft donor. The sample in question was PBMCs, mostly from graft donor cells, obtained 60 days after TCRalphabeta/CD19-depleted stem cell transplant. The chain combines TRBV20-1 with TRBJ1-5, with a weak D call TRBD1 (5 bases). The CDR3 DNA reads as TGCAGTGCCGGGACCGGGGGCAATCAGCCCCAGCATTTT. Its translation: CSAGTGGNQPQHF.